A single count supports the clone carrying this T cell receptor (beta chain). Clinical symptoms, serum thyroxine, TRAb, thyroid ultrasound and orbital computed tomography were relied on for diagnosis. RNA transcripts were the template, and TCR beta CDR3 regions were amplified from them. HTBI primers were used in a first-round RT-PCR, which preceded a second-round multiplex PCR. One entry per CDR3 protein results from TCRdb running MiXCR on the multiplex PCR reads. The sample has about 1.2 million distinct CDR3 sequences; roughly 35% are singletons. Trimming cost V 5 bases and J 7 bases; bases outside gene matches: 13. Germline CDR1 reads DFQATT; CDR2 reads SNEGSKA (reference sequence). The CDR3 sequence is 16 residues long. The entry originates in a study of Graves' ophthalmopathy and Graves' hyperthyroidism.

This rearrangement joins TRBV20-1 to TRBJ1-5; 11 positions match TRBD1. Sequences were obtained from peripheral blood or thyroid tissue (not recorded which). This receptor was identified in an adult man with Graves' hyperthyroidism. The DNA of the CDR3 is TGCAGTGCTCGACCGGGACAGGGGGGTCTGGGCCAGCCCCAGCATTTT. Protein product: CSARPGQGGLGQPQHF.